A selection of T cell receptor beta chains follows, all from one sample in a study of T cell repertoires in cytomegalovirus infection. Their specific antigens are unknown. Each CDR3 protein is one row after TCRdb ran MiXCR on the reads. The sample yields 700,000 to 850,000 distinct CDR3 sequences, approximately 32% seen once. The material was cultured CD8+ T cells from PBMCs, obtained from culture after CMV antigen stimulation. All receptors derive from a human donor in good health (CMV status not recorded). Some clones in this sample may be carry-over from other donors' samples. Each CDR3 is given with its conserved first and last residue. Fields, in order: clone size, J gene, D gene, V gene, CDR3 protein, CDR3 DNA. D genes are given only for firm matches. Size tells how often a clone was seen (once, few, many) or the class of an expanded clone, and some rows leave it out.

abundance: few
j_gene: TRBJ1-2
d_gene: TRBD1
v_gene: TRBV7-8
CDR3aa: CASSSYRGPAANYGYTF
CDR3nt: TGTGCCAGCAGTTCTTACAGGGGGCCTGCTGCTAACTATGGCTACACCTTC

abundance: many
j_gene: TRBJ1-1
d_gene: TRBD1
v_gene: TRBV28
CDR3aa: CASSRWTGTTEAFF
CDR3nt: TGTGCCAGCAGTAGATGGACAGGAACCACTGAAGCTTTCTTT

abundance: .
j_gene: TRBJ2-1
d_gene: .
v_gene: TRBV28
CDR3aa: CTSSLYEAASYNEQFF
CDR3nt: TGTACCAGCAGTTTATATGAGGCAGCTTCCTACAATGAGCAGTTCTTC

abundance: .
j_gene: TRBJ2-7
d_gene: .
v_gene: TRBV9
CDR3aa: CASSFGASGEQYF
CDR3nt: TGTGCCAGCAGCTTCGGGGCCTCGGGGGAGCAGTACTTC

abundance: .
j_gene: TRBJ2-7
d_gene: .
v_gene: TRBV19
CDR3aa: CASSIEAFGSYEQYF
CDR3nt: TGTGCCAGTAGTATTGAGGCCTTCGGGTCCTACGAGCAGTACTTC

abundance: few
j_gene: TRBJ1-5
d_gene: .
v_gene: TRBV7-8
CDR3aa: CASSLVAEYSNQPQHF
CDR3nt: TGTGCCAGCAGCTTAGTGGCAGAATATAGCAATCAGCCCCAGCATTTT

abundance: .
j_gene: TRBJ2-1
d_gene: TRBD2
v_gene: TRBV14
CDR3aa: CASSQFWGTSGGYEQFF
CDR3nt: TGTGCCAGCAGCCAGTTTTGGGGGACTAGCGGGGGATATGAGCAGTTCTTC

abundance: .
j_gene: TRBJ1-1
d_gene: .
v_gene: TRBV7-6
CDR3aa: CASSLARQGRTEAFF
CDR3nt: TGTGCCAGCAGCTTAGCGAGGCAGGGGAGGACTGAAGCTTTCTTT

abundance: few
j_gene: TRBJ2-7
d_gene: .
v_gene: TRBV5-4
CDR3aa: CASSEGHPYEQYF
CDR3nt: TGTGCCAGCAGCGAAGGTCACCCCTACGAGCAGTACTTC

abundance: .
j_gene: TRBJ1-2
d_gene: .
v_gene: TRBV5-4
CDR3aa: CASSLRAGYTF
CDR3nt: TGTGCCAGCAGCTTGCGCGCCGGCTACACCTTC

abundance: many
j_gene: TRBJ1-1
d_gene: .
v_gene: TRBV7-9
CDR3aa: CASSPWQRPEAFF
CDR3nt: TGTGCCAGCAGCCCTTGGCAAAGACCTGAAGCTTTCTTT

abundance: .
j_gene: TRBJ2-2
d_gene: TRBD1
v_gene: TRBV4-1
CDR3aa: CASSFRQGRTGELFF
CDR3nt: TGCGCCAGCAGCTTCCGACAGGGGCGAACCGGGGAGCTGTTTTTT

abundance: few
j_gene: TRBJ2-1
d_gene: .
v_gene: TRBV4-3
CDR3aa: CASSRTGPGHEQFF
CDR3nt: TGCGCCAGCAGCCGGACGGGCCCAGGCCATGAGCAGTTCTTC

abundance: .
j_gene: TRBJ2-5
d_gene: TRBD2
v_gene: TRBV7-6
CDR3aa: CASSSRTRTGQETQYF
CDR3nt: TGTGCCAGCAGCTCGAGGACTAGAACGGGGCAAGAGACCCAGTACTTC

abundance: .
j_gene: TRBJ2-7
d_gene: TRBD1
v_gene: TRBV7-9
CDR3aa: CASSLVIGTEYYEQYF
CDR3nt: TGTGCCAGCAGCTTAGTAATCGGGACAGAATACTACGAGCAGTACTTC

abundance: many
j_gene: TRBJ2-7
d_gene: .
v_gene: TRBV27
CDR3aa: CASSLGGRSYEQYF
CDR3nt: TGTGCCAGCAGTTTAGGGGGGAGGTCCTACGAGCAGTACTTC

abundance: .
j_gene: TRBJ2-4
d_gene: TRBD2
v_gene: TRBV12-3/TRBV12-4
CDR3aa: CASSSPLTSGGHQGNIQYF
CDR3nt: TGTGCCAGCAGTTCGCCCCTGACTAGCGGGGGCCACCAGGGAAACATTCAGTACTTC